A selection of T cell receptor beta chains follows, all from one sample in a study of cytomegalovirus exposure and HLA in healthy donors. Profiled with immunoSEQ multiplex PCR; TCRdb holds only in-frame clones, not every one. The table lists approximately 44,000 clones, about 85% of them singletons. The sequenced material came from PBMCs. The source of these receptors is a middle-aged woman in good health and CMV-seropositive. The CDR3 runs from the conserved cysteine through the conserved F or W. D genes are given only for firm matches. Rows may omit the clone size; those that give it use once, few, many or a size class.

D gene	J gene	V gene	CDR3 length	clone size	CDR3 protein	CDR3 DNA
NA	TRBJ2-5	TRBV5-5	13	NA	CASNLNPQETQYF	TGTGCCAGCAACCTAAACCCCCAAGAGACCCAGTACTTC
NA	TRBJ2-7	TRBV14	14	NA	CASSRDYQGYEQYF	TGTGCCAGTAGTAGGGACTATCAGGGGTACGAGCAGTACTTC
TRBD1	TRBJ1-6	TRBV7-2	15	NA	CASSPSWDSYSPLHF	TGTGCCAGCAGCCCCAGCTGGGACAGTTATTCACCCCTCCACTTT
NA	TRBJ1-1	TRBV18	16	few	CASSPRQGDPNTEAFF	TGTGCCAGCTCACCGAGGCAGGGCGACCCGAACACTGAAGCTTTCTTT
NA	TRBJ1-1	TRBV11-2	14	NA	CASGARTHDTEAFF	TGTGCCAGCGGGGCGAGGACCCACGACACTGAAGCTTTCTTT
NA	TRBJ1-2	TRBV6-5	14	NA	CASSYREGGDGYTF	TGTGCCAGCAGTTACCGGGAAGGCGGGGATGGCTACACCTTC
NA	TRBJ2-2	TRBV14	15	few	CASSQKGGATGELFF	TGTGCCAGCAGCCAAAAGGGGGGGGCCACCGGGGAGCTGTTTTTT
NA	TRBJ2-2	TRBV7-5	18	NA	CARSPGTNLPANTGELFF	TGTGCCAGAAGCCCTGGTACAAACCTTCCCGCGAACACCGGGGAGCTGTTTTTT
NA	TRBJ1-2	TRBV4-1	11	NA	CASSPGSGYTF	TGCGCCAGCAGCCCAGGATCTGGCTACACCTTC
NA	TRBJ1-3	TRBV5-1	16	once	CASSLGGTNSGNTIYF	TGCGCCAGCAGCTTGGGGGGGACTAACTCTGGAAACACCATATATTTT
NA	TRBJ2-7	TRBV6-1	11	NA	CASSEWEKQYF	TGTGCCAGCAGTGAATGGGAGAAGCAGTACTTC
NA	TRBJ2-2	TRBV7-9	15	NA	CASTPVGQYTGELFF	TGTGCCAGCACACCAGTCGGACAGTACACCGGGGAGCTGTTTTTT
NA	TRBJ1-2	TRBV10-3	17	NA	CAISPNDRTAGNYGYTF	TGTGCCATCAGTCCTAATGACCGGACAGCCGGAAACTATGGCTACACCTTC
TRBD1	TRBJ1-5	TRBV4-1	16	NA	CASSQGAVQGLGPQHF	TGCGCCAGCAGCCAAGGGGCGGTACAGGGGTTAGGGCCCCAGCATTTT
NA	TRBJ2-5	TRBV5-1	17	NA	CASSLGQGTVEPETQYF	TGCGCCAGCAGCTTAGGTCAGGGGACGGTGGAGCCAGAGACCCAGTACTTC
NA	TRBJ2-7	TRBV10-2	12	NA	CASGGASYEQYF	TGCGCCAGCGGGGGGGCTTCCTACGAGCAGTACTTC
TRBD1	TRBJ1-6	TRBV28	13	NA	CASSLIRGSPLHF	TGTGCCAGCAGTCTGATCAGGGGGTCACCCCTCCACTTT
TRBD1	TRBJ1-4	TRBV19	14	NA	CASSRDSYNEKLFF	TGTGCCAGTAGTAGGGACAGCTATAATGAAAAACTGTTTTTT
TRBD2	TRBJ2-7	TRBV12-5	17	NA	CASGLVRRASGTYEQYF	TGTGCTAGTGGTTTGGTACGGAGGGCTAGCGGTACCTACGAGCAGTACTTC
NA	TRBJ2-7	TRBV5-1	14	NA	CASSEQTLKSEQYF	TGCGCCAGCAGTGAACAGACGTTGAAGAGCGAGCAGTACTTC
TRBD1	TRBJ1-1	TRBV28	15	NA	CASSDQTGKNTEAFF	TGTGCCAGCAGTGACCAGACAGGGAAAAACACTGAAGCTTTCTTT